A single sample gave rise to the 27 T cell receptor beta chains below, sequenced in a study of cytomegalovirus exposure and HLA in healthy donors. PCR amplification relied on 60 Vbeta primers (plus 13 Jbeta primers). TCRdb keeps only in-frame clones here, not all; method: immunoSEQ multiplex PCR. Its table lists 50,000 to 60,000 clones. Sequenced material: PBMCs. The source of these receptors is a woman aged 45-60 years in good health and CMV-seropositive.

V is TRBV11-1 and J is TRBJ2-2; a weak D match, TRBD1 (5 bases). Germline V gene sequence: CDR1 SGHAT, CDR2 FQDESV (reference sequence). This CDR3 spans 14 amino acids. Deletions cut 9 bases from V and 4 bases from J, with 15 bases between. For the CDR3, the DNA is TGTGCCAGTCAGGTTTCTGGGGCCACCGGGGAGCTGTTTTTT. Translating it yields CASQVSGATGELFF.

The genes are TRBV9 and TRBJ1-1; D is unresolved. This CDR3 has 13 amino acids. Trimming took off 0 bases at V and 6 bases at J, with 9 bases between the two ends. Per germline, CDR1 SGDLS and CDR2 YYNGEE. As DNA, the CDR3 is TGTGCCAGCAGCGTAGGAGATGTACCTGAAGCTTTCTTT. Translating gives CASSVGDVPEAFF.

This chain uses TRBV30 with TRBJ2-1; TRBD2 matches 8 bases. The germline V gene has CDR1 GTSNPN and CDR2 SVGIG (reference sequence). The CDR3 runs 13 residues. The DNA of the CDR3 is TGTGGTCGGGCTAGCGGGCCCTACAATGAGCAGTTCTTC. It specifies CGRASGPYNEQFF.

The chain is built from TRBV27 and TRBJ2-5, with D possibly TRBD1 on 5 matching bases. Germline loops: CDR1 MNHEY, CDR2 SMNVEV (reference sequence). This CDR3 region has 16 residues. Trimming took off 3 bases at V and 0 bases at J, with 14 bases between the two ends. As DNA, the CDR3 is TGTGCCAGCAGTTTGGGGCCTACGAGAAACCAAGAGACCCAGTACTTC. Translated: CASSLGPTRNQETQYF.

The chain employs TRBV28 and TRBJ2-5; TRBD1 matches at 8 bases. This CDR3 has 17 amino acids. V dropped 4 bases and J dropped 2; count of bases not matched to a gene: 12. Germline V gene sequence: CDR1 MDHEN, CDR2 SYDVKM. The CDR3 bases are TGTGCCAGCAGTTCTACAGGGGGTGTAGTGGGTCAAGAGACCCAGTACTTC. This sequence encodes CASSSTGGVVGQETQYF.

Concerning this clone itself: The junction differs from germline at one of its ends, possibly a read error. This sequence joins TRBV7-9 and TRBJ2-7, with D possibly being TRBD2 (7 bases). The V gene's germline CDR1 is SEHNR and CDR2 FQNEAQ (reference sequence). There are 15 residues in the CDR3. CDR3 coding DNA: TGTGCCAGCACCTTACGGGGGGCTGGGTCCTACGAGCAGTACTTC. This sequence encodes CASTLRGAGSYEQYF.

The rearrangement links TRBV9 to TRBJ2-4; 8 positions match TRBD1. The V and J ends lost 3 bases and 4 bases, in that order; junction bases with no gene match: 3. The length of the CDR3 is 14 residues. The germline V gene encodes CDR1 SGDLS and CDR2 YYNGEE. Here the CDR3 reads CASSGYRGKNIQYF. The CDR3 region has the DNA TGTGCCAGCAGCGGATACAGGGGGAAAAACATTCAGTACTTC.

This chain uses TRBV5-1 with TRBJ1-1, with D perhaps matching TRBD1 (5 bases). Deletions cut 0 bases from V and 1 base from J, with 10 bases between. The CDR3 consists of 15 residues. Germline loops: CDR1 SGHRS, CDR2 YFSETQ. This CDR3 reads CASSLGGTSNTEAFF. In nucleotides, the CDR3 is TGCGCCAGCAGCTTGGGCGGGACTTCGAACACTGAAGCTTTCTTT.

CDR3 nucleotide sequence: TGTGCCAGCACCACAGGAAGGGGGGGATCCTACGAGCAGTACTTC. It translates to CASTTGRGGSYEQYF. This chain links TRBV6-5 with TRBJ2-5; a possible D gene is TRBD2 (7 bases). The J call may be faulty, since TRBJ2-7 better matches the DNA end. Germline V lookup: CDR1 MNHEY, CDR2 SVGAGI. This CDR3 contains 15 residues.

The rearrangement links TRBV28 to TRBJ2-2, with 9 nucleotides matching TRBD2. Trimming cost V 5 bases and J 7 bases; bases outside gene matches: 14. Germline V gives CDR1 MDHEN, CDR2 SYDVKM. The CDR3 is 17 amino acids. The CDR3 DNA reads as TGTGCCAGCAGTCCCTGGGGGAGCGGGAGGATGGTCGGGGAGCTGTTTTTT. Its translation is CASSPWGSGRMVGELFF. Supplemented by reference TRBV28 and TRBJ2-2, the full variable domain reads DVKVTQSSRYLVKRTGEKVFLECVQDMDHENMFWYRQDPGLGLRLIYFSYDVKMKEKGDIPEGYSVSREKKERFSLILESASTNQTSMYLCASSPWGSGRMVGELFFGEGSRLTVL.

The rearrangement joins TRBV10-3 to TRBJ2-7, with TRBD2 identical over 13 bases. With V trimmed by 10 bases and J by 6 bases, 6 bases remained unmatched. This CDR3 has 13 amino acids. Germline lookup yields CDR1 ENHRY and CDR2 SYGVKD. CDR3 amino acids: CATGLAGAPEQYF. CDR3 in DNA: TGTGCCACCGGACTAGCGGGAGCCCCCGAGCAGTACTTC.

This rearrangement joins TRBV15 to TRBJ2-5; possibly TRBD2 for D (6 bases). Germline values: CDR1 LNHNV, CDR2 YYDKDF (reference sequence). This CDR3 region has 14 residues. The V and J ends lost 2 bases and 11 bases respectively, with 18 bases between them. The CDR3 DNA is TGTGCCACCAGCAGATACCGGGAGTTCGGGGAGCAGTACTTC. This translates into CATSRYREFGEQYF.

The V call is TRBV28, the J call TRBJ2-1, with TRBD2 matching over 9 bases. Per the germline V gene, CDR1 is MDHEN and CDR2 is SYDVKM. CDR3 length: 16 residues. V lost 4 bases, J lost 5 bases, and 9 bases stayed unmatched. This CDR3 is CASSSPTSGSNNEQFF. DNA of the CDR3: TGTGCCAGCAGTTCCCCTACTAGCGGGTCGAACAATGAGCAGTTCTTC.

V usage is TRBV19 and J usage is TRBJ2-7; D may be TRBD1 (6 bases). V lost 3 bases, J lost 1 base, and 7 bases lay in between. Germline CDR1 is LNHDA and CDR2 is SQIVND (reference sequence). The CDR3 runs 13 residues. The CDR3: CASSIDRSYEQYF. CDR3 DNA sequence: TGTGCCAGTAGTATCGACAGGTCCTACGAGCAGTACTTC.

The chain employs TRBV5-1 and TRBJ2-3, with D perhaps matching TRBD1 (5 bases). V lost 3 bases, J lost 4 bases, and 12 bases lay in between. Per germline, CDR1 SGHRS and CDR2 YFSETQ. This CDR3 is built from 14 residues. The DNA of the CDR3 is TGCGCCAGCAGCTCATCAGGGCGCGCAGATACGCAGTATTTT. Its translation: CASSSSGRADTQYF.

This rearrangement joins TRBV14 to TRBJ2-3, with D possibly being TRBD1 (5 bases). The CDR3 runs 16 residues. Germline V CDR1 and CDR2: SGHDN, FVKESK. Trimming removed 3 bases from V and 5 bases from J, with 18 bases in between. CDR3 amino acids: CASSHSSLPGKDTQYF. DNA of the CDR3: TGTGCCAGCAGCCACTCCAGTCTCCCAGGGAAAGATACGCAGTATTTT.

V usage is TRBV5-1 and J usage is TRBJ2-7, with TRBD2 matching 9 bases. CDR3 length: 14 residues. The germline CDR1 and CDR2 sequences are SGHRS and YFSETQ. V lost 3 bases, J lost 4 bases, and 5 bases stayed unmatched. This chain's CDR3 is CASSSGLANYEQYF. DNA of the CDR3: TGCGCCAGCAGCTCAGGACTAGCGAATTACGAGCAGTACTTC. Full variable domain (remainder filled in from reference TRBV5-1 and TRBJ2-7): KAGVTQTPRYLIKTRGQQVTLSCSPISGHRSVSWYQQTPGQGLQFLFEYFSETQRNKGNFPGRFSGRQFSNSRSEMNVSTLELGDSALYLCASSSGLANYEQYFGPGTRLTVT.

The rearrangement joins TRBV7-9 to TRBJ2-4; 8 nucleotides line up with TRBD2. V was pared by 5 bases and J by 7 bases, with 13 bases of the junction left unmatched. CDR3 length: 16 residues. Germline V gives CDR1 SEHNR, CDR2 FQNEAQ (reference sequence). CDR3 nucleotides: TGTGCCAGCAGCGAACCCTGGGCGGGGGGTCCCAACATTCAGTACTTC. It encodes CASSEPWAGGPNIQYF.

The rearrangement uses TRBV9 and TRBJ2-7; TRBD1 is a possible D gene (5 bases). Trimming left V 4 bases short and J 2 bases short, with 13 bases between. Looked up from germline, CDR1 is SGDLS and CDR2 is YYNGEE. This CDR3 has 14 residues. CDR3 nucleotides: TGTGCCAGCAGCCCTTTCGACAGTGCCTACGAGCAGTACTTC. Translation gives CASSPFDSAYEQYF.

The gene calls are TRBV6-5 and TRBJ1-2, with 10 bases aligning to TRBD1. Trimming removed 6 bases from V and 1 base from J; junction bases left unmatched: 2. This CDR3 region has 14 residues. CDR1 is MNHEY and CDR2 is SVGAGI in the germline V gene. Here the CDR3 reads CASSGTGVNYGYTF. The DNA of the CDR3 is TGTGCCAGCAGCGGGACAGGGGTTAACTATGGCTACACCTTC.

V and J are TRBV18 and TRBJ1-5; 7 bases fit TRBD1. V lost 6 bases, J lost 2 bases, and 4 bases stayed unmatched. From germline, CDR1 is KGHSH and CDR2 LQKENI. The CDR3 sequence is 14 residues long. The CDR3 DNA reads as TGTGCCAGCTCTACAGGGGTTGGCAATCAGCCCCAGCATTTT. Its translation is CASSTGVGNQPQHF.

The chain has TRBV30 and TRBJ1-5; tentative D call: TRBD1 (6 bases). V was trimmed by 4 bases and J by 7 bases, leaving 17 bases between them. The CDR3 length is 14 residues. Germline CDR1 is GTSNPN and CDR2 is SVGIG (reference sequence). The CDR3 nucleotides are TGTGCCTGGACCTTACAGGGAATGGGCCAGCCCCAGCATTTT. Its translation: CAWTLQGMGQPQHF.

CDR3 region: CATMGQSYEQYF. CDR3 nucleotides: TGTGCCACCATGGGCCAGTCCTACGAGCAGTACTTC. The chain has TRBV10-3 and TRBJ2-7; D is unclear. Germline V lookup: CDR1 ENHRY, CDR2 SYGVKD. Trimming took off 10 bases at V and 1 base at J, with 11 bases between the two ends. The CDR3 is 12 amino acids.

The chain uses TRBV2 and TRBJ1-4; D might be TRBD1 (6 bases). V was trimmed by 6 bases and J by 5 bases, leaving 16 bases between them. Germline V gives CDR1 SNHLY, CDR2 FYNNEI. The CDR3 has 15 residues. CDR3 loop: CASREQGTQNEKLFF. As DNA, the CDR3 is TGTGCCAGCAGGGAGCAGGGGACCCAAAATGAAAAACTGTTTTTT.

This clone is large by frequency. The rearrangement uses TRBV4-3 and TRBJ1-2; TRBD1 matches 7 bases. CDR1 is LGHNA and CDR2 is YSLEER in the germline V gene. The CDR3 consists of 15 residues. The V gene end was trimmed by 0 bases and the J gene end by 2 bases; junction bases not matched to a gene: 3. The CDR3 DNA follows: TGCGCCAGCAGCCAAGAACTACAGGGGAACTATGGCTACACCTTC. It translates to CASSQELQGNYGYTF.

The CDR3 region has the DNA TGTGCCAGCAGCCTTAAACCTTGGGGGCGAGGAAACTACACCTTC. Amino acids: CASSLKPWGRGNYTF. The genes are TRBV28 and TRBJ1-2; D may be TRBD1 (6 bases). V lost 6 bases to trimming and J lost 10 bases, with 24 bases between them. Germline V gene lookup returns CDR1 MDHEN and CDR2 SYDVKM. CDR3 length: 15 amino acids.

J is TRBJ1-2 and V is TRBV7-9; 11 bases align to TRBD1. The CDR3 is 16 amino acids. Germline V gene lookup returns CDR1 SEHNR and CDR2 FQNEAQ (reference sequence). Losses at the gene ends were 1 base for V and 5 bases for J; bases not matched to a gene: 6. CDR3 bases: TGTGCCAGCAGCTTAGATGGACAGGGGGCTAGATATGGCTACACCTTC. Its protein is CASSLDGQGARYGYTF.